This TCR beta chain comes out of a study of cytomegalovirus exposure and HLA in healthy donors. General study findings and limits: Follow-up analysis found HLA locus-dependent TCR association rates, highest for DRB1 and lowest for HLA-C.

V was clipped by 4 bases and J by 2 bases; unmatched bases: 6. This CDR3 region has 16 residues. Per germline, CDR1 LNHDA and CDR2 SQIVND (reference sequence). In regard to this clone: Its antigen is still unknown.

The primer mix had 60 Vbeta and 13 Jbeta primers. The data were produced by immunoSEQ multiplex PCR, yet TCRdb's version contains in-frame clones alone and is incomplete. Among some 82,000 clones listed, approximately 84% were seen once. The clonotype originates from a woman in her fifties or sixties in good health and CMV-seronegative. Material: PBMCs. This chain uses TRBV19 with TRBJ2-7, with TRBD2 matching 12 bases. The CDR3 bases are TGTGCCAGTAGTAAAGAACTAGCGGGAGGAACCTACGAGCAGTACTTC. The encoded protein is CASSKELAGGTYEQYF. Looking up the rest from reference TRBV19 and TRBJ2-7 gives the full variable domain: DGGITQSPKYLFRKEGQNVTLSCEQNLNHDAMYWYRQDPGQGLRLIYYSQIVNDFQKGDIAEGYSVSREKKESFPLTVTSAQKNPTAFYLCASSKELAGGTYEQYFGPGTRLTVT.